Sequencing of this TCR beta chain was carried out in a study of cytomegalovirus exposure and HLA in healthy donors. Study at large: Within the Caucasian-associated ancestry cluster were 81% of the approximately 400 genotyped donors.

Note on this clone: Its antigen is not known.

Germline CDR1 is SGDLS and CDR2 is YYNGEE. V lost 2 bases to trimming and J lost 4 bases, with 13 bases between them. The CDR3 has 15 residues. The PCR ran on 60 Vbeta and 13 Jbeta primers. TCRdb keeps only in-frame clones here, not all; method: immunoSEQ multiplex PCR. The sample lists some 200,000 clones, approximately 82% occurring once. Study-level findings and limits: In a later analysis, TCR association rates varied by HLA locus: DRB1 most, HLA-C fewest. Owing to their indistinguishability, certain V segments, notably TRBV6-2 and TRBV6-3, were excluded.

The sequenced sample consisted of PBMCs. The clonotype was recovered from a woman in her thirties or forties in good health and CMV-seronegative. The rearrangement links TRBV9 to TRBJ2-1, with D possibly being TRBD2 (6 bases). CDR3 loop: CASSVTGLPYNEQFF. The DNA for the CDR3 is TGTGCCAGCAGCGTTACCGGACTACCATACAATGAGCAGTTCTTC.